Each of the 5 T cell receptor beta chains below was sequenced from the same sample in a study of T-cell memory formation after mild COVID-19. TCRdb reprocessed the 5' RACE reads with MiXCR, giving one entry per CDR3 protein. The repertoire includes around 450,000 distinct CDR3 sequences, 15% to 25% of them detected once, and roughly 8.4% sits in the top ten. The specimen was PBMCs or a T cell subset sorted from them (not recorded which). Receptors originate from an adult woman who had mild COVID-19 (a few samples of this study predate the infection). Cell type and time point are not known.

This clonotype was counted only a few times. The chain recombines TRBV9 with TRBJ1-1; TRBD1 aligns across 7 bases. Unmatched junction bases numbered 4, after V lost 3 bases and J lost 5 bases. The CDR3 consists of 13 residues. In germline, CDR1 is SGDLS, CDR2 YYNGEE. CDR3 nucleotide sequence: TGTGCCAGCAGCGGCGCAGGGGGGACTGAAGCTTTCTTT. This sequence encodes CASSGAGGTEAFF.

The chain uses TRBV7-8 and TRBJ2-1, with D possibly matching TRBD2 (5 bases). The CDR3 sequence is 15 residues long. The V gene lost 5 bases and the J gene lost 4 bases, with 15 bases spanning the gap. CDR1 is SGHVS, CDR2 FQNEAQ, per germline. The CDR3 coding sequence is TGTGCCAGCAGCCCGACTACCTCAAGTTACAATGAGCAGTTCTTC. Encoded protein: CASSPTTSSYNEQFF.

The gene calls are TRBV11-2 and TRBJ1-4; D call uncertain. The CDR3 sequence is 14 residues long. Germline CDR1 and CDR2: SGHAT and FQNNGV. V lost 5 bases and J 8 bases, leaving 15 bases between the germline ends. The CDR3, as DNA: TGTGCCAGCAGCCGAAGAGAGGGAGGAGAAAAACTGTTTTTT. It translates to CASSRREGGEKLFF. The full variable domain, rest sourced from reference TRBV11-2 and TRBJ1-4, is EAGVAQSPRYKIIEKRQSVAFWCNPISGHATLYWYQQILGQGPKLLIQFQNNGVVDDSQLPKDRFSAERLKGVDSTLKIQPAKLEDSAVYLCASSRREGGEKLFFGSGTQLSVL.

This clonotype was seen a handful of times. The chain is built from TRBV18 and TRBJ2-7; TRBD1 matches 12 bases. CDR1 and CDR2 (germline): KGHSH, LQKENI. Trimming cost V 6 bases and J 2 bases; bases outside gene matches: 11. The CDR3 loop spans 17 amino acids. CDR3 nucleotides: TGTGCCAGCTCCGGGGGGACAGGGGGCCCGAAGGCCTACGAGCAGTACTTC. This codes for CASSGGTGGPKAYEQYF.

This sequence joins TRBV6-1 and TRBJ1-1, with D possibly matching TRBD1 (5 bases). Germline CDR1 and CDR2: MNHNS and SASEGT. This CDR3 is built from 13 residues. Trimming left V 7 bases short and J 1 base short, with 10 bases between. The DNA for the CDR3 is TGTGCCAGCAAGATTCAGGGGAACACTGAAGCTTTCTTT. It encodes CASKIQGNTEAFF.